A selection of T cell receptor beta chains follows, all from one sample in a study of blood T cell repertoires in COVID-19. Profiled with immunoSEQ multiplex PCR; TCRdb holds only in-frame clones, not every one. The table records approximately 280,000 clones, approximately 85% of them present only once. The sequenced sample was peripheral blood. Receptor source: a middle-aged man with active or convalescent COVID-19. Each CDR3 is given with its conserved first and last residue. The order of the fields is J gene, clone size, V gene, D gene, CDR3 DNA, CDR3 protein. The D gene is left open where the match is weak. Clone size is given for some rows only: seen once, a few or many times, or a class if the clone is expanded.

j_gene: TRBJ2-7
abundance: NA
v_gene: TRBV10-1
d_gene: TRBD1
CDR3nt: TGCGCCAGCAGCGGCCACAGGGGAGACGAGCAGTACTTC
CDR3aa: CASSGHRGDEQYF

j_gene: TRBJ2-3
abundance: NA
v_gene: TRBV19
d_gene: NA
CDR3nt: TGTGCCAGTAGTCCCCGGGCCGGGATAGATACGCAGTATTTT
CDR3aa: CASSPRAGIDTQYF

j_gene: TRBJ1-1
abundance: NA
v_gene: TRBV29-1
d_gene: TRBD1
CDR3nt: TGCAGCGTTATAGGACAGGGCAACACTGAAGCTTTCTTT
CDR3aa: CSVIGQGNTEAFF

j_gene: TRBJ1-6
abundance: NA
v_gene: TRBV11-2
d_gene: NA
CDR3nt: TGTGCCAGCAGCGTAACAGGGCTGGGGGATTCACCCCTCCACTTT
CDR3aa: CASSVTGLGDSPLHF

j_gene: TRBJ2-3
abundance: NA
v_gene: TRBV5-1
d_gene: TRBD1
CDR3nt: TGCGCCAGCAGCATACAGGGGGGCACAGATACGCAGTATTTT
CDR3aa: CASSIQGGTDTQYF

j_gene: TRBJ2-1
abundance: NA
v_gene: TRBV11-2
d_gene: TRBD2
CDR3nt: TGTGCCAGCAGCCGATACGGGACTAGCGGATACAATGAGCAGTTCTTC
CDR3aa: CASSRYGTSGYNEQFF

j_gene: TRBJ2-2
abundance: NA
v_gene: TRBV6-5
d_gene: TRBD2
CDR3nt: TGTGCCAGCGGGCGACTAGCGCTGAACACCGGGGAGCTGTTTTTT
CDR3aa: CASGRLALNTGELFF

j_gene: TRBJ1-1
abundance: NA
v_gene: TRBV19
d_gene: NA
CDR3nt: TGTGCCAGTAGTATGGCAGGGTTCACTGAAGCTTTCTTT
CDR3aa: CASSMAGFTEAFF

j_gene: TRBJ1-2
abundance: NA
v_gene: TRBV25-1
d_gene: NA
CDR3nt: TGTGCCAGCAGTGAAGGGGGCAGGGGCTATGGCTACACCTTC
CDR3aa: CASSEGGRGYGYTF

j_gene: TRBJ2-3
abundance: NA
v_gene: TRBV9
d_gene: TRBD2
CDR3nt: TGTGCCAGCAGTGGAAGCGGGAGGGTTGCAGATACGCAGTATTTT
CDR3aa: CASSGSGRVADTQYF

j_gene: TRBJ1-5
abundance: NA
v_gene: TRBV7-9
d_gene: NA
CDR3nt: TGTGCCAGCAGCTTAGGTGGGGCCAATCAGCCCCAGCATTTT
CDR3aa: CASSLGGANQPQHF

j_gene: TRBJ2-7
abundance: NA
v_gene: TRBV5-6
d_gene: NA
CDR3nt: TGTGCCAGCAGCCTGGGAGGGGGGGACGAGCAGTACTTC
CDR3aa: CASSLGGGDEQYF

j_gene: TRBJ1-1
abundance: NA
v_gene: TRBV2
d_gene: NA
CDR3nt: TGTGCCAGCGTCGGTATAGTAGTGAACACTGAAGCTTTCTTT
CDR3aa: CASVGIVVNTEAFF

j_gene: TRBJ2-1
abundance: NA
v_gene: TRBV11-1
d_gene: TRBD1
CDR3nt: TGTGCCAGCAGCACCAGACAGGGACGATACAATGAGCAGTTCTTC
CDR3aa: CASSTRQGRYNEQFF

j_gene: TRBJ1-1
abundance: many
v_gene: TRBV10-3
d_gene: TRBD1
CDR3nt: TGTGCCATCAGTGCCGGGACAGCGAACACTGAAGCTTTCTTT
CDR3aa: CAISAGTANTEAFF

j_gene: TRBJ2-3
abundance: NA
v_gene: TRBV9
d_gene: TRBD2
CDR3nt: TGTGCCAGCAGCGCCAAGCTAGCGGGAGGATCAGATACGCAGTATTTT
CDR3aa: CASSAKLAGGSDTQYF

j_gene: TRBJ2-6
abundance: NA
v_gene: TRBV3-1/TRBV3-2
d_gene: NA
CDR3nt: TGTGCCAGCAGCGTTGAACTACTCTCTGGGGCCAACGTCCTGACTTTC
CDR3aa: CASSVELLSGANVLTF

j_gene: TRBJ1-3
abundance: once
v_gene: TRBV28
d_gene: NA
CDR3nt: TGTGCCAGCACTAAGGGGGAGAGGCCCTCTGGAAACACCATATATTTT
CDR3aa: CASTKGERPSGNTIYF

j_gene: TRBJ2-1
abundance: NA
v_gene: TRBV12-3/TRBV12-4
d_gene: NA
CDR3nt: TGTGCCAGCAGTTTACAGCGGGAGCAGTTCTTC
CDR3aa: CASSLQREQFF

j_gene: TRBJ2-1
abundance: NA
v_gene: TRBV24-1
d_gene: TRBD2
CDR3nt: TGTGCCACACCGGCTAGCGGGACCTCCCCGCCGTTCTTC
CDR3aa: CATPASGTSPPFF

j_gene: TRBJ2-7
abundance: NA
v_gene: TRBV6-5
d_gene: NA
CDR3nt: TGTGCCAGCAGTTACATCGGCAGAGGTGACTACGAGCAGTACTTC
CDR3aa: CASSYIGRGDYEQYF

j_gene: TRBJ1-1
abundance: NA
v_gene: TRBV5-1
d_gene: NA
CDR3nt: TGCGCCAGCAGCTTAGGGACAAACACTGAAGCTTTCTTT
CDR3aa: CASSLGTNTEAFF

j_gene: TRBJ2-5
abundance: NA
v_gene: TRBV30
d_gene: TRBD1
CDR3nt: TGTGCCTGGTCCCAACTTGTCCCGGGACAGGGGAGGAGCGGCCAAGAGACCCAGTACTTC
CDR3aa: CAWSQLVPGQGRSGQETQYF

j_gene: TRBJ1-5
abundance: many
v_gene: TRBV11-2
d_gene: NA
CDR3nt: TGTGCCAGCAGCTTAGGACAGAATCAGCCCCAGCATTTT
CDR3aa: CASSLGQNQPQHF

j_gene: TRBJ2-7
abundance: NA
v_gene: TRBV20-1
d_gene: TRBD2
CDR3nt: TGCAGTGCTAGTGAAGCGGGAGCCCTGTCCCCCTACGAGCAGTACTTC
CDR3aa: CSASEAGALSPYEQYF

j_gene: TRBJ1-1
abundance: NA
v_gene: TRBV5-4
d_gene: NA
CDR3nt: TGTGCCAGCAGCGGGAGCCAGAACACTGAAGCTTTCTTT
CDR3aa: CASSGSQNTEAFF

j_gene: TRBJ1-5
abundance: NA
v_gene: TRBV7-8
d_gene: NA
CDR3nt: TGTGCCAGCAGCTTAGCCAGGGGAAGCAATCAGCCCCAGCATTTT
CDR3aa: CASSLARGSNQPQHF

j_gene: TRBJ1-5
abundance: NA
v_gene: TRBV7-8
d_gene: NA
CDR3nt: TGTGCCAGCAGCAGGCGGGGGGACTTAAGGAATCAGCCCCAGCATTTT
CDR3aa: CASSRRGDLRNQPQHF

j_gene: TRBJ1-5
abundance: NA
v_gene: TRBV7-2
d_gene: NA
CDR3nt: TGTGCCAGCAGCGAGTATAATCAGCCCCAGCATTTT
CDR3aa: CASSEYNQPQHF

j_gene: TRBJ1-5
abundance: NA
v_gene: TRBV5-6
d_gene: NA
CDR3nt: TGTGCCAGCAGCTTCTGGGGAGGAGGTCAGCCCCAGCATTTT
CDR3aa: CASSFWGGGQPQHF

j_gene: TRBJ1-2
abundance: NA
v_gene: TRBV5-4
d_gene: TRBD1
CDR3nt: TGTGCCAGCAGCTTGGCTACAGGGGGCAGCTATGGCTACACCTTC
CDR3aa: CASSLATGGSYGYTF

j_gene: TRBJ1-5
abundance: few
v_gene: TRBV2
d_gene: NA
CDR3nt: TGTGCCAGCAGTTCAGGGTACGGTCAGCCCCAGCATTTT
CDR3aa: CASSSGYGQPQHF